This T cell receptor (beta chain) was found in a study of T cell responses to AZD1222 COVID-19 vaccine. Germline CDR1 reads ENHRY; CDR2 reads SYGVKD. The V end was cut by 4 bases, the J end by 3 bases, with 4 bases between. The CDR3 has 11 amino acids. To note about this clone: The antigen remains undetermined.

Method: immunoSEQ multiplex PCR; TCRdb's copy keeps in-frame clones and lacks some. The table includes under 200,000 clones, around 90% detected once. Findings and caveats of the study: Reportedly, close to half of spike-specific TCRs are directed against unmutated variant regions.

This specimen was peripheral blood, taken 28 days after the second dose of the MenACWY control vaccine. J is TRBJ2-7 and V is TRBV10-3; no clear D. The TCR originated in an adult who received the MenACWY meningococcal vaccine as a control. CDR3 in amino acids: CAISVGYEQYF. CDR3 in DNA: TGTGCCATCAGTGTAGGCTACGAGCAGTACTTC.